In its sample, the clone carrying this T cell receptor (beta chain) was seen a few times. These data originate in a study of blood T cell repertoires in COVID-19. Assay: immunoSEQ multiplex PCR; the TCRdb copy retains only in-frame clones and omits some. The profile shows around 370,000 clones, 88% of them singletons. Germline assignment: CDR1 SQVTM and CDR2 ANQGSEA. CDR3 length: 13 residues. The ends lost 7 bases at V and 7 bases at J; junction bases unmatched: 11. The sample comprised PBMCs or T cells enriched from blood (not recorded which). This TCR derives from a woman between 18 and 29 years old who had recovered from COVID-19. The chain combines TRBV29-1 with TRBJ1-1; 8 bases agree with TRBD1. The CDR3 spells CSAQTGENGEAFF. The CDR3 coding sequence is TGCAGCGCCCAGACAGGGGAGAATGGTGAAGCTTTCTTT.